The source of this TCR beta chain is a study of T-cell memory formation after mild COVID-19. This clonotype was seen a handful of times. The CDR3 spans 13 residues. Looked up from germline, CDR1 is SGHAT and CDR2 is FQNNGV. Trimming cost V 4 bases and J 5 bases, with 8 bases left between them. MiXCR, run by TCRdb on the 5' RACE reads, gives a single entry per CDR3 protein. Counted here are roughly 300,000 distinct CDR3 sequences, approximately 7.6% occurring once; the ten biggest clones make up 20% to 25%. The origin of this receptor is a man between 18 and 35 years old who had mild COVID-19 (a few samples of this study predate the infection). Cell type and time point are not known. The chain carries TRBV11-2 and TRBJ2-2; no reliable D call. Sequences were obtained from PBMCs or a T cell subset sorted from them (not recorded which). CDR3 region: CASSSTATGELFF. The DNA for the CDR3 is TGTGCCAGCAGCTCAACAGCGACCGGGGAGCTGTTTTTT.